These T cell receptor beta chains were read from a single sample in a study of blood T cells in healthy people across ages. MiXCR, run by TCRdb on the 5' RACE reads, gives a single entry per CDR3 protein. The sample includes roughly 730,000 distinct CDR3 sequences, more than 55% seen only once; the top ten take roughly 24%. Source material: blood. These receptors were taken from a man in his forties in good health. The CDR3 runs from the conserved cysteine through the conserved F or W. The D gene is left open where the match is weak. Clone size is not always given. Where it is, it says once, few, many or a class for expanded clones.

D,V,length,size,J,DNA,CDR3
TRBD2,TRBV3-1,13,few,TRBJ2-3,TGTGCCAGCAGCTGGCGGGGGGCAGATACGCAGTATTTT,CASSWRGADTQYF
TRBD2,TRBV6-2/TRBV6-3,14,NA,TRBJ2-7,TGTGCCAGCAGTTATGGGGCCAGCGGGAACGAGCAGTACTTC,CASSYGASGNEQYF
TRBD2,TRBV7-8,15,NA,TRBJ2-1,TGTGCCAGCAGCTTAGAAGGGACTAGCGGGGGGTTGGAGTTCTTC,CASSLEGTSGGLEFF
NA,TRBV4-3,15,NA,TRBJ2-3,TGCGCCAGCAGCCAAAGCGGACAGATCACAGATACGCAGTATTTT,CASSQSGQITDTQYF
NA,TRBV5-1,14,once,TRBJ2-7,TGCGCCAGCAGCTGGAGGCAGCGAGCCTACGAGCAGTACTTC,CASSWRQRAYEQYF
TRBD2,TRBV11-1,18,NA,TRBJ2-1,TGTGCCAGCAGCTTAGCGTATTTGTCTAGCGGGGGTCTCGATGAGCAGTTCTTC,CASSLAYLSSGGLDEQFF
NA,TRBV6-1,17,NA,TRBJ1-3,TGTGCCAGCGCAGGTGGCTCTCAGCTTTTTTCTGGAAACACCATATATTTT,CASAGGSQLFSGNTIYF
NA,TRBV27,15,NA,TRBJ2-1,TGTGCCAGCGCCCCCAGGGGGACTTCGGACAATGAGCAGTTCTTC,CASAPRGTSDNEQFF
NA,TRBV4-3,16,NA,TRBJ2-7,TGCGCCAGCAGCCGAGTTGTGGGGACTTTGTACAATGAGCAGTACTTC,CASSRVVGTLYNEQYF
NA,TRBV20-1,14,NA,TRBJ2-5,TGCAGTGCTACCGCTACAGGGTTGACAGAGACCCAGTACTTC,CSATATGLTETQYF
NA,TRBV20-1,10,few,TRBJ2-1,TGCAGTGCTATATACAATGAGCAGTTCTTC,CSAIYNEQFF
NA,TRBV6-2/TRBV6-3,17,NA,TRBJ2-3,TGTGCCAGCAGTTATACCCTTTTAAGCGGAAGCACAGATACGCAGTATTTT,CASSYTLLSGSTDTQYF
NA,TRBV9,13,NA,TRBJ1-2,TGTGCCAGCAGCGGAGGCAGCCTTCCCGGCTACACCTTC,CASSGGSLPGYTF
TRBD2,TRBV4-3,17,NA,TRBJ2-4,TGCGCCAGCAGCCAAGATGGCCTAGCGGGAGGCAAAAACATTCAGTACTTC,CASSQDGLAGGKNIQYF
NA,TRBV20-1,12,few,TRBJ2-7,TGCAGTGCTAGTAGAAGCGGATACGAGCAGTACTTC,CSASRSGYEQYF
NA,TRBV20-1,11,NA,TRBJ2-5,TGCAGTGCTCGCAGGGATGAGAAGCAGTACTTC,CSARRDEKQYF
NA,TRBV18,15,NA,TRBJ2-1,TGTGCCAGCTCACCAAGGAATGGGGGATACAATGAGCAGTTCTTC,CASSPRNGGYNEQFF
NA,TRBV7-2,18,NA,TRBJ2-7,TGTGCCAGCAGCTTATTGACCTCCGGGACCCAGGGCTCCTACGAGCAGTACTTC,CASSLLTSGTQGSYEQYF
TRBD1,TRBV10-3,15,few,TRBJ1-2,TGTGCCATCCGGGAGCCGTTGACAGGGCTCGCGAGCTACACCTTC,CAIREPLTGLASYTF
NA,TRBV7-2,14,NA,TRBJ1-1,TGTGCCAGCAGCTTAGGCATTTCGAACACTGAAGCTTTCTTT,CASSLGISNTEAFF
NA,TRBV6-1,16,few,TRBJ2-3,TGTGCCAGCAGTGAAGTCCCGGCAGGTGGCACAGATACGCAGTATTTT,CASSEVPAGGTDTQYF
TRBD1,TRBV20-1,14,NA,TRBJ2-3,TGCAGTGTTCTCCCGGGACAGGGGAGGAATACGCAGTATTTT,CSVLPGQGRNTQYF
NA,TRBV5-1,15,NA,TRBJ1-5,TGCGCCAGCAGCTTGGAGGGGACCAGCAATCAGCCCCAGCATTTT,CASSLEGTSNQPQHF